Listed here are 30 T cell receptor beta chains from one sample, sequenced in a study of technical replicates of blood from several donors. Clones were read by immunoSEQ multiplex PCR, and TCRdb kept only the in-frame ones, dropping some. The repertoire consists of more than 95,000 clones, with nearly 97% occurring once and the leading ten covering roughly 0.21%. The sequenced material came from T cells isolated from PBMCs. These receptors were obtained from a human donor in good health.

This chain uses TRBV7-9 with TRBJ2-7, with TRBD1 matching 9 bases. The CDR3 has 14 residues. Trimming took 5 bases from V and 2 from J; bases not matched to a gene: 4. In germline, CDR1 is SEHNR, CDR2 FQNEAQ (reference sequence). The CDR3 nucleotides are TGTGCCAGCAGCCACCGGGACAGGGCCTACGAGCAGTACTTC. It translates to CASSHRDRAYEQYF.

The V call is TRBV9, the J call TRBJ2-5; 8 bases agree with TRBD2. The CDR3 is 18 amino acids. Germline assignment: CDR1 SGDLS and CDR2 YYNGEE. V was pared by 4 bases and J by 5 bases, with 19 bases of the junction left unmatched. The CDR3 loop reads CASSPTGGTRWVRETQYF. The CDR3 coding sequence is TGTGCCAGCAGCCCCACGGGTGGGACTAGGTGGGTTCGTGAGACCCAGTACTTC. The full variable domain, rest sourced from reference TRBV9 and TRBJ2-5, is DSGVTQTPKHLITATGQRVTLRCSPRSGDLSVYWYQQSLDQGLQFLIQYYNGEERAKGNILERFSAQQFPDLHSELNLSSLELGDSALYFCASSPTGGTRWVRETQYFGPGTRLLVL.

This clone came up a few times. This chain uses TRBV5-1 with TRBJ2-7; a weak D match, TRBD2 (5 bases). In germline, CDR1 is SGHRS, CDR2 YFSETQ. Trimming stripped 0 bases from V and 4 bases from J, with 14 bases between. CDR3 length: 15 amino acids. The CDR3 region has the DNA TGCGCCAGCAGCTTGGAGGCTTTTGGGAGATACGAGCAGTACTTC. It is translated as CASSLEAFGRYEQYF.

This rearrangement joins TRBV19 to TRBJ1-1; a possible D gene is TRBD1 (6 bases). This CDR3 contains 17 residues. Trimming took off 2 bases at V and 0 bases at J, with 16 bases between the two ends. Germline V gives CDR1 LNHDA, CDR2 SQIVND (reference sequence). The CDR3 spells CASSIPGEGDMNTEAFF. CDR3 DNA: TGTGCCAGTAGTATACCAGGGGAAGGGGACATGAACACTGAAGCTTTCTTT.

The table lists this clone with a count of one. The J gene is TRBJ2-2, the V gene TRBV7-9; 13 nucleotides match TRBD2. This CDR3 comprises 18 residues. Trimming cost V 3 bases and J 6 bases; bases outside gene matches: 10. The V gene's germline CDR1 is SEHNR and CDR2 FQNEAQ (reference sequence). CDR3 bases: TGTGCCAGCAGCTTCAGAGGACTAGCGGGAGCTGTATCCGGGGAGCTGTTTTTT. Amino acids: CASSFRGLAGAVSGELFF.

The CDR3 reads CASSSPGTSDLYEQYF. As DNA, the CDR3 is TGTGCCAGCAGTTCTCCCGGTACTAGCGATCTCTACGAGCAGTACTTC. The chain couples TRBV6-6 to TRBJ2-7; 7 bases fit TRBD2. With V trimmed by 4 bases and J by 3 bases, 12 bases remained unmatched. Per germline, CDR1 MNHNY and CDR2 SVGAGI (reference sequence). The CDR3 runs to 16 residues.

This chain connects TRBV5-4 to TRBJ2-5; 9 bases map to TRBD2. Trimming cost V 4 bases and J 1 base; bases outside gene matches: 8. This CDR3 is 16 amino acids long. Germline loops: CDR1 SGHNT, CDR2 YYREEE (reference sequence). The CDR3 nucleotides are TGTGCCAGCAGCACCCGTGGCGGGGGGGCCCAAGAGACCCAGTACTTC. This gives the protein CASSTRGGGAQETQYF.

This chain connects TRBV4-2 to TRBJ1-2; no definite D call. This CDR3 region has 16 residues. V was cut by 0 bases and J by 0 bases, with 11 bases left in between. The V gene's germline CDR1 is LGHNA and CDR2 YNFKEQ. The CDR3 protein is CASSQDGSGTNYGYTF. CDR3 nucleotide sequence: TGTGCCAGCAGCCAAGATGGGTCGGGGACTAACTATGGCTACACCTTC.

V gene TRBV11-2 combines with J gene TRBJ2-2; 7 bases match TRBD1. After removal of 6 bases from V and 0 bases from J, the junction contained 7 bases not matched to a gene. CDR3 length: 16 amino acids. The germline CDR1 and CDR2 sequences are SGHAT and FQNNGV. In nucleotides, the CDR3 is TGTGCCAGCAGGGTGACAGGGCCCGCGAACACCGGGGAGCTGTTTTTT. Amino acids: CASRVTGPANTGELFF.

The chain recombines TRBV2 with TRBJ1-5, with TRBD1 as a possible D gene (5 bases). This CDR3 is built from 14 residues. CDR1 is SNHLY and CDR2 is FYNNEI in the germline V gene. V was trimmed by 4 bases and J by 11 bases, leaving 18 bases between them. This chain's CDR3 is CASSGQPTGGAQHF. CDR3 coding DNA: TGTGCCAGCAGTGGCCAGCCAACCGGAGGGGCCCAGCATTTT. Drawing the rest from reference TRBV2 and TRBJ1-5, the complete variable domain is EPEVTQTPSHQVTQMGQEVILRCVPISNHLYFYWYRQILGQKVEFLVSFYNNEISEKSEIFDDQFSVERPDGSNFTLKIRSTKLEDSAMYFCASSGQPTGGAQHFGDGTRLSIL.

The chain couples TRBV2 to TRBJ2-2; the D gene is possibly TRBD2 (6 bases). V was pared by 8 bases and J by 1 base, with 14 bases between. The V gene's germline CDR1 is SNHLY and CDR2 FYNNEI. The CDR3 extends over 15 amino acids. The DNA for the CDR3 is TGTGCCAGCCTCCGGGGTAGCGGGAACACCGGGGAGCTGTTTTTT. Translation: CASLRGSGNTGELFF.

The genes are TRBV6-1 and TRBJ2-7, with 10 bases lining up with TRBD1. J was trimmed by 0 bases and V by 4 bases; bases with no gene match: 6. This CDR3 has 16 amino acids. CDR1 MNHNS and CDR2 SASEGT come from the germline V gene. Here the CDR3 DNA reads TGTGCCAGCAGTGTCAAGGGACAGGGGTCCTCCTACGAGCAGTACTTC. Encoded protein: CASSVKGQGSSYEQYF.

This chain links TRBV5-1 with TRBJ2-3, with a tentative D call TRBD1 (7 bases). The germline CDR1 and CDR2 sequences are SGHRS and YFSETQ. The CDR3 has 15 amino acids. The V and J ends lost 1 base and 6 bases respectively, with 15 bases between them. CDR3 sequence reads: CASSLTGAEGDTQYF. DNA of the CDR3: TGCGCCAGCAGCTTGACAGGGGCGGAGGGGGATACGCAGTATTTT. Supplemented by reference TRBV5-1 and TRBJ2-3, the full variable domain reads KAGVTQTPRYLIKTRGQQVTLSCSPISGHRSVSWYQQTPGQGLQFLFEYFSETQRNKGNFPGRFSGRQFSNSRSEMNVSTLELGDSALYLCASSLTGAEGDTQYFGPGTRLTVL.

The V and J genes are TRBV28 and TRBJ2-1; 9 positions agree with TRBD1. The CDR3 has 15 amino acids. CDR1 is MDHEN, CDR2 SYDVKM, per germline. V lost 4 bases and J lost 4; bases outside the gene matches: 5. The CDR3 sequence: CASSSPGTGYNEQFF. CDR3 in DNA: TGTGCCAGCAGTTCGCCCGGGACAGGGTACAATGAGCAGTTCTTC. The whole variable domain, filled in from reference TRBV28 and TRBJ2-1, reads DVKVTQSSRYLVKRTGEKVFLECVQDMDHENMFWYRQDPGLGLRLIYFSYDVKMKEKGDIPEGYSVSREKKERFSLILESASTNQTSMYLCASSSPGTGYNEQFFGPGTRLTVL.

CDR3 region: CASSSTGGATRNTEAFF. The CDR3, as DNA: TGTGCCAGCAGCTCAACAGGGGGCGCAACCCGGAACACTGAAGCTTTCTTT. The chain recombines TRBV7-9 with TRBJ1-1; 9 bases align to TRBD1. Germline V gives CDR1 SEHNR, CDR2 FQNEAQ (reference sequence). CDR3 length equals 17 residues. V dropped 4 bases and J dropped 1; count of bases not matched to a gene: 10.

The chain is built from TRBV4-1 and TRBJ2-7; 10 nucleotides match TRBD2. The CDR3 spans 17 residues. V trimming: 1 base; J trimming: 4 bases; junction bases outside the gene matches: 10. Germline V CDR1 and CDR2: MGHRA, YSYEKL. CDR3 in DNA: TGCGCCAGCAGCCAAGGGCTAGCGGGGGCCTCGTCGTACGAGCAGTACTTC. Its protein product is CASSQGLAGASSYEQYF.

The chain links TRBV6-5 to TRBJ1-2; D uncertain. Trimming removed 6 bases at V and 4 bases at J, with 12 bases between. Germline V CDR1 and CDR2: MNHEY, SVGAGI. CDR3 size: 13 residues. The CDR3 loop reads CASRDSRVYGYTF. The DNA for the CDR3 is TGTGCCAGCAGGGACTCTCGGGTCTATGGCTACACCTTC.

This sequence joins TRBV7-2 and TRBJ2-5, with D possibly being TRBD2 (6 bases). This CDR3 is built from 13 residues. Trimming stripped 3 bases from V and 3 bases from J, with 8 bases between. Germline loops: CDR1 SGHTA, CDR2 FQGNSA. CDR3 region: CASSFSGEETQYF. The CDR3 bases are TGTGCCAGCAGCTTTTCGGGAGAAGAGACCCAGTACTTC.

V usage is TRBV7-9 and J usage is TRBJ1-1; D gene unclear. V lost 1 base, J lost 5 bases, and 5 bases lay in between. The CDR3 spans 12 residues. Germline CDR1 is SEHNR and CDR2 is FQNEAQ (reference sequence). DNA of the CDR3: TGTGCCAGCAGCTTAGTCACAACTGAAGCTTTCTTT. It translates to CASSLVTTEAFF.

This clone has only one observation. V gene TRBV29-1 combines with J gene TRBJ1-1; perhaps TRBD1 as D (6 bases). CDR1 and CDR2 from the germline V gene are SQVTM and ANQGSEA. The CDR3 has 12 amino acids. Trimming took off 7 bases at V and 4 bases at J, with 13 bases between the two ends. The CDR3 bases are TGCAGCGGTTGGGGGCAGGGCACTGAAGCTTTCTTT. Translation: CSGWGQGTEAFF.

The chain employs TRBV10-1 and TRBJ2-3; TRBD2 matches 11 bases. This CDR3 comprises 15 residues. The ends lost 6 bases at V and 6 bases at J; junction bases unmatched: 8. The V gene's germline CDR1 is WNHNN and CDR2 SYGVQD (reference sequence). The CDR3, as DNA: TGCGCCAGCAGCGATCATAGCGGGGGGGCCGATACGCAGTATTTT. The encoded protein is CASSDHSGGADTQYF.

This chain links TRBV6-1 with TRBJ1-2, with TRBD1 as a possible D gene (5 bases). Looked up from germline, CDR1 is MNHNS and CDR2 is SASEGT. Trimming removed 3 bases from V and 4 bases from J, with 12 bases in between. The CDR3 has 14 residues. The chain's CDR3 is CASSDQGKSYGYTF. Here the CDR3 DNA reads TGTGCCAGCAGTGATCAGGGAAAATCCTATGGCTACACCTTC.

The chain recombines TRBV7-2 with TRBJ1-4; D unclear. The CDR3 length is 15 residues. Trimming removed 0 bases at V and 6 bases at J, with 11 bases between. Germline CDR1 is SGHTA and CDR2 is FQGNSA. CDR3 sequence reads: CASSLARVHDEKLFF. CDR3 coding DNA: TGTGCCAGCAGCTTAGCCCGGGTCCATGATGAAAAACTGTTTTTT. The whole variable domain, filled in from reference TRBV7-2 and TRBJ1-4, reads GAGVSQSPSNKVTEKGKDVELRCDPISGHTALYWYRQSLGQGLEFLIYFQGNSAPDKSGLPSDRFSAERTGGSVSTLTIQRTQQEDSAVYLCASSLARVHDEKLFFGSGTQLSVL.

The chain joins TRBV7-9 to TRBJ2-5; the D gene is possibly TRBD1 (5 bases). The V gene lost 0 bases and the J gene lost 2 bases, with 7 bases spanning the gap. This CDR3 has 14 residues. Germline V gene lookup returns CDR1 SEHNR and CDR2 FQNEAQ (reference sequence). The CDR3 DNA is TGTGCCAGCAGCTTAGCTCCAGGGCAAGAGACCCAGTACTTC. Residues: CASSLAPGQETQYF.

This sequence joins TRBV5-4 and TRBJ2-1; D not certain. Between the trimmed V and J ends, which lost 0 bases and 6 bases, there was a span of 10 bases. This CDR3 has 14 amino acids. Germline loops: CDR1 SGHNT, CDR2 YYREEE (reference sequence). This CDR3 reads CASSLEPLSNEQFF. The DNA for the CDR3 is TGTGCCAGCAGCTTGGAGCCCCTTTCCAATGAGCAGTTCTTC.

The J gene is TRBJ2-1, the V gene TRBV14, with 9 bases identical to TRBD2. The germline V gene encodes CDR1 SGHDN and CDR2 FVKESK. This CDR3 comprises 14 residues. Trimming at V came to 4 bases and at J to 9 bases, leaving 7 bases not matched to a gene. In DNA form, the CDR3 reads TGTGCCAGCAGCCGGCTAGCGGGATCGTTTGAGCAGTTCTTC. It specifies CASSRLAGSFEQFF.

This sequence joins TRBV27 and TRBJ1-3, with TRBD1 as a possible D gene (6 bases). The CDR3 loop spans 15 amino acids. Between the trimmed V and J ends, which lost 9 bases and 2 bases, there was a span of 17 bases. CDR1 is MNHEY and CDR2 is SMNVEV in the germline V gene (reference sequence). The CDR3 DNA sequence: TGTGCCAGTTCTAGGGATACAGGGACTGGAAACACCATATATTTT. Translating gives CASSRDTGTGNTIYF.

The rearrangement joins TRBV7-9 to TRBJ2-7; TRBD1 matches 7 bases. Germline V lookup: CDR1 SEHNR, CDR2 FQNEAQ (reference sequence). Germline trimming cut 5 bases from V and 6 bases from J; bases unmatched to any gene: 16. This CDR3 contains 16 residues. The CDR3 region is CASSRETGLPHPEQYF. The DNA of the CDR3 is TGTGCCAGCAGCCGCGAGACAGGGTTACCCCATCCCGAGCAGTACTTC.

This chain links TRBV27 with TRBJ2-5; TRBD1 or TRBD2 may be the D gene (6 bases each). V dropped 6 bases and J dropped 2 bases, with 10 bases sitting between them. The CDR3 is 13 residues long. CDR1 is MNHEY, CDR2 SMNVEV, per germline (reference sequence). CDR3 sequence reads: CASRLGGQETQYF. DNA for the CDR3: TGTGCCAGCAGGTTAGGGGGGCAAGAGACCCAGTACTTC.

The V call is TRBV6-1, the J call TRBJ1-2, with 9 bases fitting TRBD1. Trimming cost V 0 bases and J 10 bases; bases outside gene matches: 9. The germline V gene encodes CDR1 MNHNS and CDR2 SASEGT. The CDR3 loop spans 15 amino acids. DNA for the CDR3: TGTGCCAGCAGTGAAGCGCATCGGGACAGGGTTTACTACACCTTC. This gives the protein CASSEAHRDRVYYTF.